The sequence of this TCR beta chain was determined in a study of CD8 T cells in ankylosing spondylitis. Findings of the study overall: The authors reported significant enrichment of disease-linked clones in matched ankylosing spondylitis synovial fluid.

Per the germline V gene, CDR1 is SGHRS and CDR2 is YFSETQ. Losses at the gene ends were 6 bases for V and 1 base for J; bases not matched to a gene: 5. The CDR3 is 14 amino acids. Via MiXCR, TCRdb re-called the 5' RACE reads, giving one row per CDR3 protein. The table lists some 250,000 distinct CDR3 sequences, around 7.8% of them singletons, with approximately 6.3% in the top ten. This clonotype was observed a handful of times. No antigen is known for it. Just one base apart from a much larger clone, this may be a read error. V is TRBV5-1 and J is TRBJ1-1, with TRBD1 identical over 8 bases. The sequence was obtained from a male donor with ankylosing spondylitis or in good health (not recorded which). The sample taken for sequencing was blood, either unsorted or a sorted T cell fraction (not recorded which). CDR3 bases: TGCGCCAGCACCCCCGGGACAGGGAACACTGAAGCTTTCTTT. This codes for CASTPGTGNTEAFF.